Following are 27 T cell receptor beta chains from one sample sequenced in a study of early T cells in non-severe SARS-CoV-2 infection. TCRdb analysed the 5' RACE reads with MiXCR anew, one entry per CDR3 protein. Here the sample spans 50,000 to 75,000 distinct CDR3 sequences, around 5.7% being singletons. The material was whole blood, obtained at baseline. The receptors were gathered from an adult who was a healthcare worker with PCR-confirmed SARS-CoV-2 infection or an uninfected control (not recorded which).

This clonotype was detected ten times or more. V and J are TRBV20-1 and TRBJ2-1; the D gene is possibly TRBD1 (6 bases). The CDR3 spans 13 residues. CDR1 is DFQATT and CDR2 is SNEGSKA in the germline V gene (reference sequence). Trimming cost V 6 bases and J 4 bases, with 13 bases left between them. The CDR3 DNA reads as TGCAGTGCGACAGGAGGCGGGTACAATGAGCAGTTCTTC. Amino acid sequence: CSATGGGYNEQFF.

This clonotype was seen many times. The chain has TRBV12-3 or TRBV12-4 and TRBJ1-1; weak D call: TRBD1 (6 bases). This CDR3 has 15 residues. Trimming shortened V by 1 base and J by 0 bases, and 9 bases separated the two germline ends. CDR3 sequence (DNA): TGTGCCAGCAGTTTAGAGGGGGGAATGAACACTGAAGCTTTCTTT. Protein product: CASSLEGGMNTEAFF.

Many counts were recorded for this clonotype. The CDR3 loop reads CASSLPGTGMREQYF. For the CDR3, the DNA is TGTGCCAGCAGCCTCCCCGGGACAGGTATGCGCGAGCAGTACTTC. This chain uses TRBV12-3 or TRBV12-4 with TRBJ2-7, with 8 bases fitting TRBD1. V trimming: 6 bases; J trimming: 6 bases; junction bases outside the gene matches: 13. The length of the CDR3 is 15 residues.

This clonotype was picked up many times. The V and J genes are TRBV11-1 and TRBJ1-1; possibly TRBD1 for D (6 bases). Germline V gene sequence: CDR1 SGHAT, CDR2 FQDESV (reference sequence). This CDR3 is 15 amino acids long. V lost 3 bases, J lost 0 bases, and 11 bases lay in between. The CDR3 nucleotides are TGTGCCAGCAGCTTTATAGAGGGGGTGAACACTGAAGCTTTCTTT. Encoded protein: CASSFIEGVNTEAFF.

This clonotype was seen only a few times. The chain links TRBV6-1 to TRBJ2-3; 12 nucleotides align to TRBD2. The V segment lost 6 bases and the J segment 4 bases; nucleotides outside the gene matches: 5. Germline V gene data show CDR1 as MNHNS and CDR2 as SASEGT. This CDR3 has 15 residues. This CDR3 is CASRRTSGTADTQYF. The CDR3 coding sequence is TGTGCCAGCAGAAGGACTAGCGGGACGGCAGATACGCAGTATTTT.

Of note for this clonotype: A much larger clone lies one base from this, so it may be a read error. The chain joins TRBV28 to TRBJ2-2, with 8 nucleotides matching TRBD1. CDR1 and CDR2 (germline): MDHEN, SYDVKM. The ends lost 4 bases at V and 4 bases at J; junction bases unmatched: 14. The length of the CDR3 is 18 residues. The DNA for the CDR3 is TGTGCCAGCAGTTCAAAACGGCTACAGGGGGTCGTCACCGGGGAGCTGTTTTTT. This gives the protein CASSSKRLQGVVTGELFF.

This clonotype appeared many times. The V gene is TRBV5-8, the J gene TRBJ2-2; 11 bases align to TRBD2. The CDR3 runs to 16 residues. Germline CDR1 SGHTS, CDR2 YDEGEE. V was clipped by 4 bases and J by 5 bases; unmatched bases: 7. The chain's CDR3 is CASSAGGLAETGELFF. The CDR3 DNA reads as TGTGCCAGCAGCGCAGGGGGACTAGCGGAGACCGGGGAGCTGTTTTTT.

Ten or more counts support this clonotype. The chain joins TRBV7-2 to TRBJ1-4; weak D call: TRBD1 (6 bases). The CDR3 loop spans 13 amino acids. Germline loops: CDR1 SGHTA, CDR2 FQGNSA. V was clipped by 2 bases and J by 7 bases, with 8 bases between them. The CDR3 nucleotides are TGTGCCAGCAGCTTACAGGGGACTGAAAAACTGTTTTTT. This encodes CASSLQGTEKLFF.

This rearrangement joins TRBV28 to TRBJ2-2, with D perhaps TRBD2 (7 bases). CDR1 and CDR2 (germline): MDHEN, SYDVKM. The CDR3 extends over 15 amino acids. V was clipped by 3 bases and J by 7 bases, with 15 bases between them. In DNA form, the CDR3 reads TGTGCCAGCAGTTTCGGCGGGGGCGCGATCGGGGAGCTGTTTTTT. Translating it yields CASSFGGGAIGELFF.

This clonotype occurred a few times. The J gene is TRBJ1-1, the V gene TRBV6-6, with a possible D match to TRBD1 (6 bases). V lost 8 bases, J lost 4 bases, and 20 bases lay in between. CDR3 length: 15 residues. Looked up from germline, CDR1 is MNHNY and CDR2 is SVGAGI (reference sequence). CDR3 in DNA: TGTGCCAGCGCCCATGGGGGCGGACTCGGCACTGAAGCTTTCTTT. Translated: CASAHGGGLGTEAFF.

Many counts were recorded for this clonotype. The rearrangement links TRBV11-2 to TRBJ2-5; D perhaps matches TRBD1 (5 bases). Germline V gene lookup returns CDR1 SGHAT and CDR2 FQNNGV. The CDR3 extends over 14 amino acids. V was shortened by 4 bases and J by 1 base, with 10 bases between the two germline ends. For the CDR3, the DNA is TGTGCCAGCAGCTCACTGGGGCCCCAAGAGACCCAGTACTTC. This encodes CASSSLGPQETQYF.

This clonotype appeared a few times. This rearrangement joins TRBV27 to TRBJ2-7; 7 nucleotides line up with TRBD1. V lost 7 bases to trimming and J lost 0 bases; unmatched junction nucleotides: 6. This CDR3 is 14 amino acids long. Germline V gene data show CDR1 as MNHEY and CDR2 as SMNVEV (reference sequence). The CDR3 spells CASKLTGVSYEQYF. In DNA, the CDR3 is TGTGCCAGCAAACTCACAGGGGTCTCCTACGAGCAGTACTTC.

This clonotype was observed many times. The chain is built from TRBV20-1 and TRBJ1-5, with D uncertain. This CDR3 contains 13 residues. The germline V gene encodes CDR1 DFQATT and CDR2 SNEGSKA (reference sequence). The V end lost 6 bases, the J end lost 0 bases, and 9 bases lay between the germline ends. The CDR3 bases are TGCAGTGCCCTAGATAATAGCAATCAGCCCCAGCATTTT. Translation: CSALDNSNQPQHF.

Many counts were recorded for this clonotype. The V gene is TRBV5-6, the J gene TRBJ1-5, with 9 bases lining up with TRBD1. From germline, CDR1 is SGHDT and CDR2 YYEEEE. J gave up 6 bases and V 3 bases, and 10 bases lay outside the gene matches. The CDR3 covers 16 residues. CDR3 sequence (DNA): TGTGCCAGCAGCTCCTGGGGCACAGGGGGCGTTCAGCCCCAGCATTTT. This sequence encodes CASSSWGTGGVQPQHF.

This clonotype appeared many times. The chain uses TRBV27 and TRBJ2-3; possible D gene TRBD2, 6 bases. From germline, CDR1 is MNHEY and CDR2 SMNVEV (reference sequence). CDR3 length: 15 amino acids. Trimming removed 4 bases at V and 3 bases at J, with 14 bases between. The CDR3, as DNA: TGTGCCAGCAGTTCCCCTAGGCGGGAAACAGATACGCAGTATTTT. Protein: CASSSPRRETDTQYF.

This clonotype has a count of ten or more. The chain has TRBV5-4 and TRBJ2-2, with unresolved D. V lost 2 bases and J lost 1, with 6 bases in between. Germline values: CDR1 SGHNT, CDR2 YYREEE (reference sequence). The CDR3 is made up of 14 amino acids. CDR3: CASSFTMNTGELFF. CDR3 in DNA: TGTGCCAGCAGCTTCACAATGAACACCGGGGAGCTGTTTTTT.

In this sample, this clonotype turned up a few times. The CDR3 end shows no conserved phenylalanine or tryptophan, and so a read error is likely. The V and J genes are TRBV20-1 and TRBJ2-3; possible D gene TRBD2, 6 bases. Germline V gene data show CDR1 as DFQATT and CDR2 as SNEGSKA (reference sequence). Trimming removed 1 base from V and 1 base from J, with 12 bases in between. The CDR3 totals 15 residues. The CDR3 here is CSARVSSSGTDTQYS. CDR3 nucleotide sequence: TGCAGTGCTAGAGTATCGTCTAGCGGCACAGATACGCAGTATTCT.

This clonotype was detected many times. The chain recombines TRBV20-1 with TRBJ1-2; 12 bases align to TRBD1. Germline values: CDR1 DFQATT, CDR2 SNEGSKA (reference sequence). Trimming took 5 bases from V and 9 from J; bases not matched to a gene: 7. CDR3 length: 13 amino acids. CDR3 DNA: TGCAGTGCTTCGGGACAGGGGGCGCCTCGCTACACCTTC. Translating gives CSASGQGAPRYTF.

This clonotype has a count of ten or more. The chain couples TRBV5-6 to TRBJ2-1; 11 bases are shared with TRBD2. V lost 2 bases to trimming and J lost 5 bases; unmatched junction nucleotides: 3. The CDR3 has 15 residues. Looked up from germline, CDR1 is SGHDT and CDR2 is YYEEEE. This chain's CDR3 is CASSFGTSGNNEQFF. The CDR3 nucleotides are TGTGCCAGCAGCTTTGGGACTAGCGGAAACAATGAGCAGTTCTTC.

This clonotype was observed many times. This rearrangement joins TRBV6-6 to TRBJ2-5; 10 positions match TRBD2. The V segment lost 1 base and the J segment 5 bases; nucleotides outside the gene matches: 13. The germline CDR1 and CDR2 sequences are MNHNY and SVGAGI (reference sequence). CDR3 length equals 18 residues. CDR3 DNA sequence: TGTGCCAGCAGTTACTTAACTAGCGGGAATTATATATCGGAGACCCAGTACTTC. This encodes CASSYLTSGNYISETQYF.

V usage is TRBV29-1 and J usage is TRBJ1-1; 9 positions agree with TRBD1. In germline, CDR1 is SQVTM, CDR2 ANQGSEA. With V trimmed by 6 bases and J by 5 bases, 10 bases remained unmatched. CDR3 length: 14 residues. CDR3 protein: CSVRTGDQRTEAFF. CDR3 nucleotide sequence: TGCAGCGTCCGGACAGGGGATCAGAGGACTGAAGCTTTCTTT.

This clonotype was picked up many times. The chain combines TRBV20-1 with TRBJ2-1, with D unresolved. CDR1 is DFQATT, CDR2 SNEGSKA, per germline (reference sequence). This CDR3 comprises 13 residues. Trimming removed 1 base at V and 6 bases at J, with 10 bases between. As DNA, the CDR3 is TGCAGTGCTAGAGGGGTAGCAGGCAATGAGCAGTTCTTC. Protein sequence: CSARGVAGNEQFF.

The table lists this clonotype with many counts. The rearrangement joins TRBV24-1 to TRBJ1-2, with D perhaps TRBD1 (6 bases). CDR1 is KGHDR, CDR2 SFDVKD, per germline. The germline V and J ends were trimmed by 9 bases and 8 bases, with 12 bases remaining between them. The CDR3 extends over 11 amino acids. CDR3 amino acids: CATEDRDGYTF. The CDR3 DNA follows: TGTGCCACCGAGGACAGAGACGGCTACACCTTC.

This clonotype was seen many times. CDR3 sequence: CASSEKPGGTLHF. In nucleotides, the CDR3 is TGTGCCAGCAGTGAAAAGCCGGGGGGAACCCTCCACTTT. This chain links TRBV6-1 with TRBJ1-6, with TRBD1 as a possible D gene (5 bases). The CDR3 has 13 residues. V lost 2 bases to trimming and J lost 14 bases, with 13 bases between them. Germline CDR1 and CDR2: MNHNS and SASEGT.

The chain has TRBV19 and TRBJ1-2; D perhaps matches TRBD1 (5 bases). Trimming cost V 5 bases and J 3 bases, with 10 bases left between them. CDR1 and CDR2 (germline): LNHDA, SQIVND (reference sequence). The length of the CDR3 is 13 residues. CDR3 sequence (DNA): TGTGCCAGTAGTCCGGGGCCTCACTATGGCTACACCTTC. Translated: CASSPGPHYGYTF.

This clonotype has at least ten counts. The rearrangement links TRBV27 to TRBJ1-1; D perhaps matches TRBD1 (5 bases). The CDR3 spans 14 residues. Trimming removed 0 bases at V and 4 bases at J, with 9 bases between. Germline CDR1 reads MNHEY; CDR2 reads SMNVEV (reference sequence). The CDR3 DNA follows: TGTGCCAGCAGTTTATCCCGACAGCCCACTGAAGCTTTCTTT. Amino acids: CASSLSRQPTEAFF.

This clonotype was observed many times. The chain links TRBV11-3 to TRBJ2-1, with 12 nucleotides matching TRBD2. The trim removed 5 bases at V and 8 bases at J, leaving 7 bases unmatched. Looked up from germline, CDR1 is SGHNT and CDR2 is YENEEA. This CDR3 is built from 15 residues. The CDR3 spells CASSRRTSGKHEQFF. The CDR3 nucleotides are TGTGCCAGCAGCCGAAGGACTAGCGGGAAACATGAGCAGTTCTTC.